A single sample gave rise to the 6 T cell receptor beta chains below, sequenced in a study of beta chain features in type 1 diabetes. The study reverse transcribed the entire isolated RNA, so it sequenced expressed TCRB transcripts. Clones were read by immunoSEQ multiplex PCR, and TCRdb kept only the in-frame ones, dropping some. The sample contains 350,000 to 450,000 clones, about 16% of which appear only once. Specimen: naive CD4+ T cells from blood. These TCRs come from a woman between 18 and 29 years old in good health.

This chain joins TRBV28 and TRBJ2-7; D might be TRBD2 (6 bases). The CDR3 extends over 15 amino acids. Trimming left V 7 bases short and J 5 bases short, with 21 bases between. CDR1 MDHEN and CDR2 SYDVKM come from the germline V gene. The CDR3 region has the DNA TGTGCCAGCACCCCGGGTGGGGGTGGGAGGAACGAGCAGTACTTC. Residues: CASTPGGGGRNEQYF.

CDR3 sequence (DNA): TGTGCCAGCAGTTACTCGGCAGGCCTTATGAACACTGAAGCTTTCTTT. This translates into CASSYSAGLMNTEAFF. This chain uses TRBV6-5 with TRBJ1-1; no definite D call. CDR3 length: 16 amino acids. In germline, CDR1 is MNHEY, CDR2 SVGAGI. The germline V and J ends were trimmed by 0 bases and 0 bases, with 11 bases remaining between them.

In this sample, this clone turned up a few times. The CDR3 bases are TGCGCCAGCAGCCAGGGACAGGTTCGCGGTGAGCAGTTCTTC. Its protein product is CASSQGQVRGEQFF. The rearrangement joins TRBV4-3 to TRBJ2-1, with TRBD1 matching over 8 bases. Germline V CDR1 and CDR2: LGHNA, YSLEER. Trimming removed 3 bases from V and 9 bases from J; junction bases left unmatched: 7. There are 14 residues in the CDR3.

The chain couples TRBV7-2 to TRBJ2-7, with 7 bases identical to TRBD1. V was pared by 5 bases and J by 3 bases, with 7 bases of the junction left unmatched. Germline values: CDR1 SGHTA, CDR2 FQGNSA. There are 14 residues in the CDR3. CDR3 protein: CASSPDRASYEQYF. The DNA for the CDR3 is TGTGCCAGCAGCCCCGACAGGGCCAGCTACGAGCAGTACTTC.

This clone was detected a few times. This chain links TRBV28 with TRBJ2-1; D unclear. Per germline, CDR1 MDHEN and CDR2 SYDVKM. Trimming took off 6 bases at V and 9 bases at J, with 12 bases between the two ends. The CDR3 sequence is 12 residues long. Here the CDR3 DNA reads TGTGCCAGCAGCCCCCAAATCAGTGAGCAGTTCTTC. Its translation is CASSPQISEQFF. Drawing the rest from reference TRBV28 and TRBJ2-1, the complete variable domain is DVKVTQSSRYLVKRTGEKVFLECVQDMDHENMFWYRQDPGLGLRLIYFSYDVKMKEKGDIPEGYSVSREKKERFSLILESASTNQTSMYLCASSPQISEQFFGPGTRLTVL.

The chain employs TRBV5-4 and TRBJ1-2; TRBD1 matches at 9 bases. This CDR3 spans 15 amino acids. V shed 0 bases, J shed 8 bases, and the junction held 8 bases outside the gene matches. Germline V gene sequence: CDR1 SGHNT, CDR2 YYREEE (reference sequence). The CDR3 loop reads CASSLDGTGTNGYTF. The DNA of the CDR3 is TGTGCCAGCAGCTTGGACGGGACAGGGACCAACGGCTACACCTTC.